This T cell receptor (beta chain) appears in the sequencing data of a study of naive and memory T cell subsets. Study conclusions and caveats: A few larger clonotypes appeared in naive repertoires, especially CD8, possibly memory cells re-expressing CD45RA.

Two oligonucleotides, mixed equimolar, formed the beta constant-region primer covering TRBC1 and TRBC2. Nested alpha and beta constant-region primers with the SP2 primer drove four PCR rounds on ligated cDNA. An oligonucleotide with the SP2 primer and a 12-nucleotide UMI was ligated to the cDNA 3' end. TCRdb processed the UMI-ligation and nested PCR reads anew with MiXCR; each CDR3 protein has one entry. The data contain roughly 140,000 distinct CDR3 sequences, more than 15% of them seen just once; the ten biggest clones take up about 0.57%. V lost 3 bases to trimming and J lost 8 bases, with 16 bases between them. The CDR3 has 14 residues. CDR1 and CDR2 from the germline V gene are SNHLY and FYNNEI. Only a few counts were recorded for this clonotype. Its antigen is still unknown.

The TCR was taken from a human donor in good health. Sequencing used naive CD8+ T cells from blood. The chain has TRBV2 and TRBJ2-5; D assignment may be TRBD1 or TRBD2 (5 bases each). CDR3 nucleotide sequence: TGTGCCAGCAGTGACATCCGGGACCCCGGTACCCAGTACTTC. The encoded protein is CASSDIRDPGTQYF.